This T cell receptor (beta chain) derives from a study of blood T cell repertoires in COVID-19. Study information: Spain, Italy and the United States supplied samples that represented acute and convalescent COVID-19.

Some clones are missing from TCRdb's copy, which holds only in-frame ones; the method was immunoSEQ multiplex PCR. Of 35,000 to 50,000 clones in the sample, 90% were seen once. This CDR3 is built from 17 residues. CDR1 and CDR2 (germline): MGHRA, YSYEKL. V was shortened by 2 bases and J by 3 bases, with 17 bases between the two germline ends. The specimen was peripheral blood. This TCR was sampled from a man aged 50-60 years with active COVID-19. This chain joins TRBV4-1 and TRBJ1-3, with a weak D call TRBD1 (5 bases). CDR3 in amino acids: CASSQLGQGRGGNTIYF. Here the CDR3 DNA reads TGCGCCAGCAGCCAATTGGGGCAGGGAAGAGGTGGAAACACCATATATTTT.